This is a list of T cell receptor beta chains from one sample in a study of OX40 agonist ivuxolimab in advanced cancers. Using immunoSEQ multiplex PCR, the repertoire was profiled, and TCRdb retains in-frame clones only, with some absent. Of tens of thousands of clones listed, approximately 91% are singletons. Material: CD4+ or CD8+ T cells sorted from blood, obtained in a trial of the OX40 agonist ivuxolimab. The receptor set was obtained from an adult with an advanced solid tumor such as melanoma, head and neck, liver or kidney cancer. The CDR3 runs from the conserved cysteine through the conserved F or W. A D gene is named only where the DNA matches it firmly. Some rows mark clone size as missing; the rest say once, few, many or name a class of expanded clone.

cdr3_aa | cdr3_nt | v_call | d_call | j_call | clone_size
CAAQGKYNGYTF | TGTGCCGCACAGGGAAAGTATAATGGCTACACCTTC | TRBV19 | - | TRBJ1-2 | -
CASSQGLGTDTQYF | TGCGCCAGCAGCCAAGGACTCGGCACAGATACGCAGTATTTT | TRBV4-1 | - | TRBJ2-3 | -
CASSGATDTQYF | TGTGCCAGTTCCGGGGCCACAGATACGCAGTATTTT | TRBV28 | - | TRBJ2-3 | -
CASKWGANSPLHF | TGTGCCAGTAAATGGGGGGCCAATTCACCCCTCCACTTT | TRBV19 | - | TRBJ1-6 | -
CASSQEGLAGRPSTDTQYF | TGTGCCAGCAGCCAAGAGGGACTAGCGGGCCGACCCAGCACAGATACGCAGTATTTT | TRBV4-2 | TRBD2 | TRBJ2-3 | -
CASSLSRYNEQFF | TGTGCCAGCAGTTTATCCAGGTACAATGAGCAGTTCTTC | TRBV28 | - | TRBJ2-1 | -
CASSLGTENTEAFF | TGCGCCAGCAGCTTAGGGACTGAGAACACTGAAGCTTTCTTT | TRBV5-1 | - | TRBJ1-1 | -
CASIPGGAGDYGYTF | TGTGCCAGCATCCCCGGGGGAGCAGGTGACTATGGCTACACCTTC | TRBV6-1 | - | TRBJ1-2 | -
CASSTGPTNEKLFF | TGTGCCAGCAGCACAGGCCCAACTAATGAAAAACTGTTTTTT | TRBV28 | - | TRBJ1-4 | -
CASSKGTSGASEQYF | TGTGCCAGCAGCAAAGGGACTAGCGGGGCAAGCGAGCAGTACTTC | TRBV21-1 | - | TRBJ2-7 | -
CASLLRGLEADTQYF | TGTGCAAGTCTACTTAGAGGCCTAGAGGCGGATACGCAGTATTTT | TRBV12-2 | - | TRBJ2-3 | few
CASSPTSEQTQYF | TGTGCCAGCAGCCCGACTAGCGAACAGACCCAGTACTTC | TRBV2 | TRBD2 | TRBJ2-5 | -
CASSQGQGGFRLGTGELFF | TGCGCCAGCAGCCAAGGGCAGGGGGGGTTTCGCTTGGGAACCGGGGAGCTGTTTTTT | TRBV4-1 | - | TRBJ2-2 | -
CASSTDRGRTDTQYF | TGTGCCAGTAGTACGGACAGGGGGCGGACAGATACGCAGTATTTT | TRBV19 | TRBD1 | TRBJ2-3 | -
CASSPVASGSYEQFF | TGTGCCAGCTCACCGGTGGCTAGCGGGAGCTATGAGCAGTTCTTC | TRBV18 | TRBD2 | TRBJ2-1 | -
CASSNLRGGYGYTF | TGTGCCAGCAGCAATCTTAGGGGCGGCTATGGCTACACCTTC | TRBV11-2 | - | TRBJ1-2 | -
CASSLAAGPGNTIYF | TGTGCCAGCAGCTTAGCCGCGGGACCTGGAAACACCATATATTTT | TRBV7-2 | - | TRBJ1-3 | -
CAISEQGHYEQYF | TGTGCCATCAGTGAACAGGGGCACTACGAGCAGTACTTC | TRBV10-3 | TRBD1 | TRBJ2-7 | -
CASRSSTDAYGYTF | TGCGCCAGCCGTTCGTCGACAGATGCCTATGGCTACACCTTC | TRBV5-1 | - | TRBJ1-2 | once
CASSLGGNEKLFF | TGTGCCAGCAGCTTAGGGGGTAATGAAAAACTGTTTTTT | TRBV13 | - | TRBJ1-4 | -
CASSPGGAGGNQPQHF | TGTGCCAGCAGTCCCGGGGGGGCAGGGGGCAATCAGCCCCAGCATTTT | TRBV28 | - | TRBJ1-5 | -
CASGTGGNQPQHF | TGTGCCAGCGGGACAGGGGGTAATCAGCCCCAGCATTTT | TRBV10-3 | TRBD1 | TRBJ1-5 | -
CASSGGLYGYTF | TGTGCCAGCAGTGGGGGGCTCTATGGCTACACCTTC | TRBV2 | - | TRBJ1-2 | -
CAISKTGTANTEAFF | TGTGCCATCAGCAAAACCGGGACAGCGAACACTGAAGCTTTCTTT | TRBV10-3 | TRBD1 | TRBJ1-1 | -
CASSGGTGLNQPQHF | TGTGCCAGCAGTGGGGGGACAGGGTTGAATCAGCCCCAGCATTTT | TRBV6-1 | TRBD1 | TRBJ1-5 | -
CASSQELGLATEAFF | TGTGCCAGCAGCCAAGAGTTGGGGCTTGCCACTGAAGCTTTCTTT | TRBV14 | - | TRBJ1-1 | -
CASSQVGLDKNIQYF | TGCGCCAGCAGCCAAGTTGGTTTGGACAAAAACATTCAGTACTTC | TRBV4-1 | - | TRBJ2-4 | -
CASSTRGGRGTGELFF | TGCGCCAGCAGCACCCGAGGTGGGAGAGGTACCGGGGAGCTGTTTTTT | TRBV5-1 | - | TRBJ2-2 | -
CASSPPPSYNEQFF | TGTGCCAGCTCACCACCGCCCTCTTACAATGAGCAGTTCTTC | TRBV18 | - | TRBJ2-1 | -
CASSLGTGVYEQFF | TGTGCCAGCAGCTTAGGGACAGGGGTCTATGAGCAGTTCTTC | TRBV11-2 | TRBD1 | TRBJ2-1 | -
CASSLDRGLLNTEAFF | TGTGCCAGCAGCTTGGACCGAGGACTGTTGAACACTGAAGCTTTCTTT | TRBV5-8 | - | TRBJ1-1 | few
CAWSVSVLNTEAFF | TGTGCCTGGAGTGTTTCTGTATTGAACACTGAAGCTTTCTTT | TRBV30 | - | TRBJ1-1 | -
CASSPGQGNTGELFF | TGCGCCAGCAGCCCGGGACAGGGGAACACCGGGGAGCTGTTTTTT | TRBV5-1 | TRBD1 | TRBJ2-2 | -
CASSLTQGNFYEQYF | TGCGCCAGCAGCCTTACCCAGGGGAACTTCTACGAGCAGTACTTC | TRBV5-1 | - | TRBJ2-7 | few
CASSLTGRGQPQHF | TGTGCCAGCAGTTTAACAGGGCGAGGTCAGCCCCAGCATTTT | TRBV27 | - | TRBJ1-5 | once
CAISRTGKSDEQYF | TGTGCCATCAGTCGGACAGGGAAGAGCGACGAGCAGTACTTC | TRBV10-3 | TRBD1 | TRBJ2-7 | -
CASSEPGTGYGAFF | TGCGCCAGCAGTGAACCCGGGACAGGGTATGGAGCTTTCTTT | TRBV10-2 | TRBD1 | TRBJ1-1 | -
CASSKGTSGSETQYF | TGTGCCAGCAGCAAGGGGACTAGCGGGAGCGAGACCCAGTACTTC | TRBV5-8 | TRBD2 | TRBJ2-5 | once
CASSLKRVGDTGELFF | TGTGCCAGCAGCTTGAAAAGGGTTGGGGACACCGGGGAGCTGTTTTTT | TRBV7-3 | - | TRBJ2-2 | -
CASSRGRDEQYF | TGTGCCAGCAGCCGGGGCAGGGACGAGCAGTACTTC | TRBV11-3 | - | TRBJ2-7 | -